The present T cell receptor (beta chain) was sequenced within a study of T cells in Graves' hyperthyroidism and ophthalmopathy. Broader study findings: The majority of expanded thyroid clonotypes above 0.001 also appeared in blood.

With regard to this clonotype: What it recognizes is unknown.

The CDR3 totals 15 residues. V was pared by 6 bases and J by 1 base, with 15 bases between. Germline loops: CDR1 LNHDA, CDR2 SQIVND (reference sequence). Using RNA transcripts as the source, TCR beta CDR3 regions were amplified. The study used the HTBI primer set for a first-round RT-PCR of the TCR CDR3. From the multiplex PCR reads, TCRdb called clonotypes with MiXCR, one entry per CDR3 protein. The sample contains 450,000 to 700,000 distinct CDR3 sequences, 46% of which appear only once. The specimen was peripheral blood or thyroid tissue (not recorded which). This chain uses TRBV19 with TRBJ1-1; no reliable D call. This sequence originates from an adult woman with Graves' disease, either hyperthyroidism or ophthalmopathy (not recorded which). CDR3 nucleotide sequence: TGTGCCAGTAGCAGCTACCAGTTGACGAACACTGAAGCTTTCTTT. Translating it yields CASSSYQLTNTEAFF.